Listed below are T cell receptor beta chains from one sample, sequenced in a study of tumor-infiltrating lymphocytes in primary liver carcinoma. Each CDR3 protein is one row after TCRdb ran MiXCR on the multiplex PCR reads. Of more than 95,000 distinct CDR3 sequences in the sample, 82% were seen once. The sample consisted of liver tumor tissue from sampling region 3. Receptors originate from a middle-aged man with primary liver carcinoma and hepatitis B virus infection. The CDR3 runs from the conserved cysteine through the conserved F or W. D genes are given only for firm matches. Expanded clones are given a class, and other clones once, few, many or no size at all.

abundance,d_gene,v_gene,j_gene,len,CDR3aa,CDR3nt
.,.,TRBV6-5,TRBJ2-3,14,CTSSRERWAYTRYF,TGTACCAGCAGTAGAGAGAGGTGGGCATATACGCGGTATTTT
.,.,TRBV14,TRBJ1-1,14,CARRQADLNTEAFF,TGTGCCAGGAGGCAAGCAGATTTGAACACTGAAGCTTTCTTT
.,.,TRBV5-4,TRBJ2-5,15,CASILNGDDQETHYF,TGTGCCAGCATCTTGAACGGGGACGACCAAGAGACCCACTACTTC
.,.,TRBV12-3/TRBV12-4,TRBJ2-5,12,CASGLLQEPQYF,TGTGCAAGCGGACTGCTACAAGAGCCCCAGTACTTC
once,TRBD1,TRBV5-6,TRBJ1-6,12,CANSFSGQGKHF,TGTGCCAATAGCTTCTCCGGACAGGGCAAACACTTC
.,TRBD2,TRBV6-1,TRBJ2-1,14,CACSELAGMNEQFF,TGTGCCTGCAGTGAATTAGCGGGTATGAATGAGCAGTTCTTC
.,.,TRBV12-3/TRBV12-4,TRBJ2-3,15,CVSSSDQMDTDAQYF,TGTGTCAGCAGCTCCGACCAGATGGACACAGATGCGCAGTATTTT
once,.,TRBV29-1,TRBJ2-2,14,CSVQGRGNTGELFF,TGCAGTGTTCAAGGACGGGGTAACACCGGGGAGCTGTTTTTT
.,.,TRBV14,TRBJ1-6,15,CVSSHRQRQNSPLHF,TGTGTCAGCAGCCACAGACAGAGGCAGAATTCACCCCTCCACTTT
once,TRBD2,TRBV29-1,TRBJ2-1,15,CSVGLAGAFNNEQFF,TGCAGCGTTGGACTAGCGGGAGCGTTCAACAACGAGCAGTTCTTC
.,.,TRBV6-2/TRBV6-3,TRBJ1-1,12,CASGTRNSKAFF,TGTGCTAGCGGGACACGTAACAGCAAAGCTTTCTTT
.,.,TRBV12-3/TRBV12-4,TRBJ1-1,14,CASTPGLTVAKAFF,TGTGCCAGCACCCCGGGACTAACTGTCGCTAAAGCTTTCTTT
.,TRBD1,TRBV6-5,TRBJ2-7,14,CASSPGTERYDQYF,TGTGCCAGCAGTCCTGGGACAGAACGCTACGATCAGTACTTC
.,.,TRBV4-3,TRBJ1-1,15,CSSSQDPKGQTEAFF,TGCTCCAGCAGCCAAGATCCTAAAGGGCAAACTGAAGCCTTCTTT
.,.,TRBV6-1,TRBJ2-6,16,CASSELGPAGTNVLTF,TGTGCCAGCAGCGAACTGGGCCCCGCTGGGACCAACGTCCTGACTTTC
few,TRBD2,TRBV6-2/TRBV6-3,TRBJ2-5,15,CASSPLLADGETQYF,TGTGCCAGCAGCCCCCTGCTAGCGGACGGAGAGACCCAGTATTTC
.,.,TRBV6-2/TRBV6-3,TRBJ2-7,17,CACSYPIGLLSSYEQYF,TGTGCCTGCAGTTACCCGATCGGGCTCCTTAGCTCATACGAGCAGTACTTC